One and the same sample provided the 25 T cell receptor beta chains below, sequenced in a study of cytomegalovirus exposure and HLA in healthy donors. Primers for the PCR totalled 60 Vbeta and 13 Jbeta. TCRdb keeps only in-frame clones here, not all; method: immunoSEQ multiplex PCR. The table shows over 100,000 clones, with 69% occurring only once. The sequenced sample was PBMCs. The origin of the receptors is a woman aged 70 to 79 in good health and CMV-seropositive.

The rearrangement uses TRBV7-3 and TRBJ1-6, with 9 bases fitting TRBD1. V shed 4 bases, J shed 10 bases, and the junction held 2 bases outside the gene matches. This CDR3 region has 13 residues. Germline lookup yields CDR1 SGHTA and CDR2 FQGTGA. The CDR3 nucleotides read TGTGCCAGCAGCTCGACAGGGGGATCACCCCTCCACTTT. Its translation: CASSSTGGSPLHF.

This clone occurred a few times. V gene TRBV6-5 combines with J gene TRBJ1-6; D call uncertain. Germline V lookup: CDR1 MNHEY, CDR2 SVGAGI. This CDR3 has 13 residues. V lost 2 bases to trimming and J lost 4 bases, with 3 bases between them. CDR3 sequence reads: CASSYEYNSPLHF. CDR3 coding DNA: TGTGCCAGCAGTTACGAGTATAATTCACCCCTCCACTTT.

The genes are TRBV2 and TRBJ1-6; 9 bases align to TRBD1. The V segment lost 8 bases and the J segment 7 bases; nucleotides outside the gene matches: 6. CDR1 is SNHLY, CDR2 FYNNEI, per germline. This CDR3 spans 14 amino acids. The CDR3 DNA reads as TGTGCCAGCTCGACCGGACAGGGGAATTCACCCCTCCACTTT. This gives the protein CASSTGQGNSPLHF. Together with reference TRBV2 and TRBJ1-6, the CDR3 gives the full variable domain: EPEVTQTPSHQVTQMGQEVILRCVPISNHLYFYWYRQILGQKVEFLVSFYNNEISEKSEIFDDQFSVERPDGSNFTLKIRSTKLEDSAMYFCASSTGQGNSPLHFGNGTRLTVT.

The sample holds a few counts of this clone. This chain links TRBV5-8 with TRBJ2-3, with TRBD1 matching over 7 bases. V shed 2 bases and J 0 bases; nucleotides not matched to a gene: 12. The germline V gene encodes CDR1 SGHTS and CDR2 YDEGEE. This CDR3 has 18 amino acids. The DNA for the CDR3 is TGTGCCAGCAGCTTTGTTTTAGCCGGGACAGCTAGCACAGATACGCAGTATTTT. This gives the protein CASSFVLAGTASTDTQYF.

The CDR3 sequence: CASSRDSSNQPQHF. Written as DNA, the CDR3 is TGTGCCAGCAGCCGGGACAGCAGCAATCAGCCCCAGCATTTT. V gene TRBV6-1 combines with J gene TRBJ1-5; 7 positions match TRBD1. J gave up 1 base and V 6 bases, and 3 bases lay outside the gene matches. There are 14 residues in the CDR3. Germline V lookup: CDR1 MNHNS, CDR2 SASEGT.

This clone has more than one count but fewer than ten. V is TRBV6-5 and J is TRBJ2-7; 7 bases are shared with TRBD2. V shed 8 bases and J 6 bases; nucleotides not matched to a gene: 10. CDR1 and CDR2 from the germline V gene are MNHEY and SVGAGI. The CDR3 covers 13 residues. The CDR3 is CASGGGGMGEQYF. CDR3 in DNA: TGTGCCAGCGGAGGCGGGGGTATGGGCGAGCAGTACTTC.

This clone was counted a few times. The CDR3 coding sequence is TGTGCCTGGAGTCCCTTCCGGGGAACTGGAAACACCATATATTTT. Encoded protein: CAWSPFRGTGNTIYF. The chain uses TRBV30 and TRBJ1-3; no clear D gene. Germline V gene data show CDR1 as GTSNPN and CDR2 as SVGIG (reference sequence). The CDR3 has 15 amino acids. V was clipped by 2 bases and J by 2 bases, with 13 bases between them.

This chain joins TRBV10-3 and TRBJ1-3, with a tentative D call TRBD1 (6 bases). This CDR3 contains 11 residues. Germline V lookup: CDR1 ENHRY, CDR2 SYGVKD. Trimming shortened V by 6 bases and J by 9 bases, and 9 bases separated the two germline ends. CDR3 sequence: CAIRQGTTIYF. CDR3 sequence (DNA): TGTGCCATCAGACAGGGCACCACCATATATTTT.

The CDR3 nucleotides are TGTGCCAGTAGGGAGGGGGCCGGCTATGGCTACACCTTC. Translation gives CASREGAGYGYTF. This chain uses TRBV19 with TRBJ1-2; 7 bases line up with TRBD1. The CDR3 sequence is 13 residues long. Germline trimming cut 6 bases from V and 4 bases from J; bases unmatched to any gene: 5. Germline values: CDR1 LNHDA, CDR2 SQIVND (reference sequence).

The gene calls are TRBV6-6 and TRBJ2-5; the match to TRBD1 covers 8 bases. Germline CDR1 and CDR2: MNHNY and SVGAGI (reference sequence). CDR3 length equals 16 residues. The J segment lost 5 bases and the V segment lost 2 bases, leaving 10 bases of the junction unmatched. CDR3 nucleotides: TGTGCCAGCAGTTACCCGGCAGGGGGCGGTCGGGAGACCCAGTACTTC. Translating it yields CASSYPAGGGRETQYF.

The chain joins TRBV27 to TRBJ1-5, with D maybe TRBD1 (6 bases). Germline V gene data show CDR1 as MNHEY and CDR2 as SMNVEV (reference sequence). V was trimmed by 5 bases and J by 3 bases, leaving 11 bases between them. The CDR3 length is 14 residues. The CDR3 spells CASSLQGPNQPQHF. In DNA, the CDR3 is TGTGCCAGCAGTCTACAGGGCCCCAATCAGCCCCAGCATTTT.

The table lists this clone with a count of one. V is TRBV5-1 and J is TRBJ2-7, with 8 bases aligning to TRBD2. This CDR3 is 16 amino acids long. The J segment lost 5 bases and the V segment lost 4 bases, leaving 14 bases of the junction unmatched. In germline, CDR1 is SGHRS, CDR2 YFSETQ. In nucleotides, the CDR3 is TGCGCCAGCAGCCCCCACCGGGGTAGCGGGGCAAACGAGCAGTACTTC. Amino acids: CASSPHRGSGANEQYF. The complete variable domain, with remaining parts taken from reference TRBV5-1 and TRBJ2-7, reads KAGVTQTPRYLIKTRGQQVTLSCSPISGHRSVSWYQQTPGQGLQFLFEYFSETQRNKGNFPGRFSGRQFSNSRSEMNVSTLELGDSALYLCASSPHRGSGANEQYFGPGTRLTVT.

This chain links TRBV6-4 with TRBJ1-6, with TRBD1 as a possible D gene (5 bases). V lost 5 bases to trimming and J lost 9 bases, with 23 bases between them. CDR3 length: 17 residues. CDR1 and CDR2 from the germline V gene are MRHNA and SNTAGT. CDR3 amino acids: CASSIYRMRQNRSPLHF. The CDR3 region has the DNA TGTGCCAGCAGTATTTATAGGATGAGACAGAATCGTTCACCCCTCCACTTT.

This clone was observed a handful of times. V is TRBV11-2 and J is TRBJ1-2, with a tentative D call TRBD1 (5 bases). Between the trimmed V and J ends, which lost 3 bases and 6 bases, there was a span of 5 bases. CDR3 length: 11 residues. Germline CDR1 and CDR2: SGHAT and FQNNGV. CDR3 amino acids: CASSFRDGYTF. For the CDR3, the DNA is TGTGCCAGCAGCTTCAGGGATGGCTACACCTTC.

This clone was observed a handful of times. This chain joins TRBV19 and TRBJ1-5; 7 bases map to TRBD1. CDR3 size: 14 residues. Germline V CDR1 and CDR2: LNHDA, SQIVND (reference sequence). V lost 4 bases and J lost 1; bases outside the gene matches: 1. CDR3 coding DNA: TGTGCCAGTAGTAAACAGGGGAGCAATCAGCCCCAGCATTTT. Translated: CASSKQGSNQPQHF. Full variable domain (missing parts from reference TRBV19 and TRBJ1-5): DGGITQSPKYLFRKEGQNVTLSCEQNLNHDAMYWYRQDPGQGLRLIYYSQIVNDFQKGDIAEGYSVSREKKESFPLTVTSAQKNPTAFYLCASSKQGSNQPQHFGDGTRLSIL.

V is TRBV29-1 and J is TRBJ1-6, with TRBD1 matching 9 bases. Per the germline V gene, CDR1 is SQVTM and CDR2 is ANQGSEA. V shed 7 bases, J shed 6 bases, and the junction held 7 bases outside the gene matches. This CDR3 has 14 amino acids. The CDR3 sequence is CSARGTGINSPLHF. The CDR3 bases are TGCAGCGCGAGGGGGACAGGGATTAATTCACCCCTCCACTTT.

This clone was observed once. The chain carries TRBV19 and TRBJ1-1; D might be TRBD1 (6 bases). This CDR3 contains 13 residues. V was pared by 6 bases and J by 3 bases, with 11 bases between. Per germline, CDR1 LNHDA and CDR2 SQIVND (reference sequence). CDR3 bases: TGTGCCAGTAGGCCGGACAGACACACTGAAGCTTTCTTT. Its translation: CASRPDRHTEAFF.

The rearrangement uses TRBV6-1 and TRBJ1-5; TRBD1 aligns across 10 bases. After removal of 5 bases from V and 2 bases from J, the junction contained 3 bases not matched to a gene. The CDR3 totals 15 residues. Germline lookup yields CDR1 MNHNS and CDR2 SASEGT. In nucleotides, the CDR3 is TGTGCCAGCAGTCCTGGGACAGGGGGCAATCAGCCCCAGCATTTT. It yields the protein CASSPGTGGNQPQHF.

The chain recombines TRBV7-2 with TRBJ1-4, with D unresolved. With 3 bases removed from V and 8 bases from J, the gap between germline ends came to 10 bases. Germline CDR1 SGHTA, CDR2 FQGNSA. The CDR3 has 13 residues. The CDR3 nucleotides read TGTGCCAGCAGCTTGAATGTTCAGGAAAAACTGTTTTTT. Its protein product is CASSLNVQEKLFF. Looking up the rest from reference TRBV7-2 and TRBJ1-4 gives the full variable domain: GAGVSQSPSNKVTEKGKDVELRCDPISGHTALYWYRQSLGQGLEFLIYFQGNSAPDKSGLPSDRFSAERTGGSVSTLTIQRTQQEDSAVYLCASSLNVQEKLFFGSGTQLSVL.

This sequence joins TRBV9 and TRBJ2-4; D is possibly TRBD2 (7 bases). The CDR3 sequence is 14 residues long. Germline V gene lookup returns CDR1 SGDLS and CDR2 YYNGEE. The V and J ends lost 0 bases and 9 bases respectively, with 13 bases between them. CDR3 nucleotides: TGTGCCAGCAGCGTAGGAGGGAGGGGGGGCATTCAGTACTTC. This codes for CASSVGGRGGIQYF.

The CDR3 region has the DNA TGTGCCAGCAGCTTGGTAGCGGGGGCTTTCTTT. This translates into CASSLVAGAFF. The V and J genes are TRBV5-8 and TRBJ1-1, with no clear D. CDR3 length equals 11 residues. Trimming took 0 bases from V and 11 from J, leaving 8 bases between them. The germline CDR1 and CDR2 sequences are SGHTS and YDEGEE.

The rearrangement uses TRBV18 and TRBJ1-1, with D possibly matching TRBD1 (6 bases). The CDR3 length is 15 residues. V lost 5 bases and J 5 bases, leaving 18 bases between the germline ends. Germline V gene data show CDR1 as KGHSH and CDR2 as LQKENI. CDR3 nucleotides: TGTGCCAGCTCATCCACGGGGGGCGGTCGGACTGAAGCTTTCTTT. Amino acids: CASSSTGGGRTEAFF.

This clone was counted between two and nine times. The gene calls are TRBV7-2 and TRBJ1-1; the D is unclear. CDR3 length equals 15 residues. CDR1 is SGHTA and CDR2 is FQGNSA in the germline V gene. The V end lost 2 bases, the J end lost 2 bases, and 12 bases lay between the germline ends. The CDR3, as DNA: TGTGCCAGCAGCTTAACCGCAGGCGTAAACACTGAAGCTTTCTTT. It codes for CASSLTAGVNTEAFF.

In its sample, this clone was seen a few times. V usage is TRBV10-3 and J usage is TRBJ2-1; 8 nucleotides line up with TRBD1. This CDR3 contains 14 residues. Per germline, CDR1 ENHRY and CDR2 SYGVKD. Losses at the gene ends were 10 bases for V and 7 bases for J; bases not matched to a gene: 12. The CDR3 sequence is CATLPGQGENEQFF. The CDR3 DNA reads TGTGCCACCTTACCCGGACAGGGAGAGAATGAGCAGTTCTTC.

The chain links TRBV18 to TRBJ1-4; 10 bases are a match to TRBD1. Germline V gives CDR1 KGHSH, CDR2 LQKENI. The CDR3 loop spans 16 amino acids. The junction had 10 bases not matched to a gene; V was cut back by 4 bases and J by 8 bases. CDR3 nucleotides: TGTGCCAGCTCACTTACCGCGGGACAGGGGACGGAAAAACTGTTTTTT. Translating it yields CASSLTAGQGTEKLFF. Using reference TRBV18 and TRBJ1-4 for the parts outside the CDR3, the full variable domain is NAGVMQNPRHLVRRRGQEARLRCSPMKGHSHVYWYRQLPEEGLKFMVYLQKENIIDESGMPKERFSAEFPKEGPSILRIQQVVRGDSAAYFCASSLTAGQGTEKLFFGSGTQLSVL.